One and the same sample provided the 13 T cell receptor beta chains below, sequenced in a study of T cells in localized non-small cell lung cancer (dated by TCRdb to 2020 to 2022). Library preparation employed the immunoSEQ multiplex PCR assay. Sourced from immuneACCESS, this table was stored by TCRdb with only in-frame sequences that have V and J called. A share of the clones is absent; for the studies checked, an unresolved V gene accounts for under half, and the remainder has no known explanation. The sample contains around 15,000 clones, about 92% of them found a single time. 2.5% to 3% of the sample belongs to the ten largest clones. The sequences come from peripheral blood mononuclear cells, collected before any cancer treatment. All receptors derive from a man aged 35 to 69 with stage III lung adenocarcinoma.

Concerning this clone: The conserved phenylalanine or tryptophan is not found at the CDR3 terminus, so this likely reflects a read error. The chain has TRBV5-1 and TRBJ2-7, with a tentative D call TRBD2 (6 bases). Trimming stripped 4 bases from V and 3 bases from J, with 14 bases between. The CDR3 loop spans 14 amino acids. Germline V gene data show CDR1 as SGHRS and CDR2 as YFSETQ. The CDR3 region has the DNA TGCGCCAGCAGCCCTCCTACCGGGGGCTACGAGCAGTACCTC. It is translated as CASSPPTGGYEQYL.

This sequence joins TRBV20-1 and TRBJ1-2; D call uncertain. CDR3 length equals 10 residues. The germline CDR1 and CDR2 sequences are DFQATT and SNEGSKA (reference sequence). Trimming took 4 bases from V and 3 from J, leaving 3 bases between them. As DNA, the CDR3 is TGCAGTGCTAAGGACTATGGCTACACCTTC. Its translation: CSAKDYGYTF.

About this clone itself: Compared with germline, one end of the junction differs, possibly owing to a read error. The chain is built from TRBV20-1 and TRBJ1-5; D call uncertain. CDR3 size: 11 residues. In germline, CDR1 is DFQATT, CDR2 SNEGSKA (reference sequence). Here the CDR3 DNA reads TGCAGTGCTAGAGATCAGGCTAACACGTATTTT. This sequence encodes CSARDQANTYF.

The chain combines TRBV18 with TRBJ2-5; TRBD1 is a possible D gene (6 bases). The germline V gene encodes CDR1 KGHSH and CDR2 LQKENI. The germline V and J ends were trimmed by 5 bases and 1 base, with 14 bases remaining between them. CDR3 size: 15 residues. CDR3 nucleotide sequence: TGTGCCAGCTCATCCGGACAGCGAAGCCAAGAGACCCAGTACTTC. This encodes CASSSGQRSQETQYF. Together with reference TRBV18 and TRBJ2-5, the CDR3 gives the full variable domain: NAGVMQNPRHLVRRRGQEARLRCSPMKGHSHVYWYRQLPEEGLKFMVYLQKENIIDESGMPKERFSAEFPKEGPSILRIQQVVRGDSAAYFCASSSGQRSQETQYFGPGTRLLVL.

This chain links TRBV19 with TRBJ1-5; TRBD1 is a possible D gene (5 bases). The CDR3 loop spans 16 amino acids. V was cut by 4 bases and J by 6 bases, with 19 bases left in between. CDR1 is LNHDA and CDR2 is SQIVND in the germline V gene (reference sequence). CDR3 protein: CASSTRDLGYGQPQHF. The CDR3 DNA reads as TGTGCCAGTAGTACCCGGGACCTGGGCTATGGTCAGCCCCAGCATTTT. Filled out from reference TRBV19 and TRBJ1-5, the complete variable domain reads DGGITQSPKYLFRKEGQNVTLSCEQNLNHDAMYWYRQDPGQGLRLIYYSQIVNDFQKGDIAEGYSVSREKKESFPLTVTSAQKNPTAFYLCASSTRDLGYGQPQHFGDGTRLSIL.

This sequence joins TRBV4-1 and TRBJ1-3; D unclear. The CDR3 is made up of 17 amino acids. V gave up 0 bases and J gave up 4 bases, with 16 bases separating them. Germline V gene lookup returns CDR1 MGHRA and CDR2 YSYEKL. The CDR3 bases are TGCGCCAGCAGCCAAGAGCTCGGGCCCTTCGAGGGAAACACCATATATTTT. Translating it yields CASSQELGPFEGNTIYF.

The rearrangement uses TRBV6-4 and TRBJ1-2, with a possible D match to TRBD1 (6 bases). The CDR3 length is 14 residues. Germline assignment: CDR1 MRHNA and CDR2 SNTAGT. V lost 3 bases and J lost 1, with 9 bases in between. The CDR3 loop reads CASSEGQNNYGYTF. CDR3 DNA sequence: TGTGCCAGCAGTGAAGGACAGAATAACTATGGCTACACCTTC.

This clone has a single count. The chain joins TRBV4-1 to TRBJ2-2, with a possible D match to TRBD2 (5 bases). The germline V and J ends were trimmed by 4 bases and 5 bases, with 26 bases remaining between them. This CDR3 contains 19 residues. Germline V gives CDR1 MGHRA, CDR2 YSYEKL. The CDR3 sequence is CASSPREGTTRLRTGELFF. The CDR3 nucleotides are TGCGCCAGCAGCCCCCGTGAGGGAACTACTAGGCTGCGGACCGGGGAGCTGTTTTTT.

V is TRBV28 and J is TRBJ2-5; D is unclear. This CDR3 has 13 residues. The germline gives CDR1 MDHEN, CDR2 SYDVKM. The V and J ends lost 8 bases and 2 bases respectively, with 12 bases between them. CDR3 amino acids: CASSERIQETQYF. The CDR3 nucleotides read TGTGCCAGCTCGGAAAGGATACAAGAGACCCAGTACTTC.

This clone showed up just once. The chain is built from TRBV5-1 and TRBJ2-1; 12 bases are a match to TRBD2. Germline CDR1 reads SGHRS; CDR2 reads YFSETQ. The CDR3 sequence is 14 residues long. V trimming: 2 bases; J trimming: 6 bases; junction bases outside the gene matches: 0. CDR3 region: CASSLLAGGNEQFF. The CDR3 DNA is TGCGCCAGCAGCTTACTAGCGGGAGGCAATGAGCAGTTCTTC.

V and J are TRBV4-1 and TRBJ1-1, with unresolved D. CDR3 length equals 14 residues. Trimming cost V 3 bases and J 4 bases, with 12 bases left between them. CDR1 and CDR2 from the germline V gene are MGHRA and YSYEKL. CDR3 protein: CASSQPGLVTEAFF. The CDR3 DNA follows: TGCGCCAGCAGCCAGCCCGGGTTAGTCACTGAAGCTTTCTTT.

The V call is TRBV5-4, the J call TRBJ2-7, with D maybe TRBD1 (5 bases). Germline assignment: CDR1 SGHNT and CDR2 YYREEE (reference sequence). Between the trimmed V and J ends, which lost 7 bases and 2 bases, there was a span of 19 bases. The CDR3 is 15 amino acids. The CDR3 DNA follows: TGTGCCAGCGCGGAAGGGGCCGATACCGCCTACGAGCAGTACTTC. Protein product: CASAEGADTAYEQYF.

The CDR3 DNA sequence: TGTGCCAGCAGTTTATCGACCCTCGGGCAATTTAGCACAGATACGCAGTATTTT. It codes for CASSLSTLGQFSTDTQYF. The V gene is TRBV27, the J gene TRBJ2-3, with unresolved D. The V end lost 0 bases, the J end lost 0 bases, and 16 bases lay between the germline ends. This CDR3 contains 18 residues. Germline-derived CDR1 and CDR2 are MNHEY and SMNVEV (reference sequence).